The rows below give T cell receptor beta chains drawn from one sample of a study of blood T cell repertoires in COVID-19. The data were produced by immunoSEQ multiplex PCR, yet TCRdb's version contains in-frame clones alone and is incomplete. The table shows about 300,000 clones, with 89% occurring only once. The sample was peripheral blood. The receptors shown here come from a woman under 40 with COVID-19, enrolled during active disease. The CDR3 runs from the conserved cysteine through the conserved F or W. The D gene is left open where the match is weak. Only some rows state a clone size, as once, few, many or a class for expanded clones.

cdr3_length	v_call	d_call	j_call	clone_size	cdr3_aa	cdr3_nt
14	TRBV5-5	.	TRBJ1-1	.	CASSLGGGNTEAFF	TGTGCCAGCAGCTTGGGAGGAGGGAACACTGAAGCTTTCTTT
16	TRBV2	TRBD1	TRBJ1-3	.	CASSASDRAGGNTIYF	TGTGCCAGCAGTGCCTCTGACAGGGCCGGTGGAAACACCATATATTTT
13	TRBV24-1	.	TRBJ2-1	.	CATNGSGEDEQFF	TGTGCCACCAATGGGTCGGGGGAGGATGAGCAGTTCTTC
15	TRBV5-1	TRBD1	TRBJ1-4	once	CASSSPGQGNEKLFF	TGCGCCAGCAGCTCACCGGGACAGGGAAATGAAAAACTGTTTTTT
16	TRBV18	.	TRBJ2-1	.	CASSPPRLNSYNEQFF	TGTGCCAGCTCACCACCCCGGTTAAACTCCTACAATGAGCAGTTCTTC
14	TRBV7-2	.	TRBJ1-3	.	CAITKGNSGNTIYF	TGTGCCATCACCAAGGGGAACTCTGGAAACACCATATATTTT
15	TRBV5-1	TRBD1	TRBJ1-6	.	CASSYSDREGSPLHF	TGCGCCAGCAGCTACTCGGACAGGGAAGGGTCACCCCTCCACTTT
18	TRBV27	.	TRBJ2-1	few	CASSLWWDSRSSYNEQFF	TGTGCCAGCAGTTTATGGTGGGACTCCCGATCTTCCTACAATGAGCAGTTCTTC
14	TRBV7-9	TRBD1	TRBJ1-2	.	CASSRQGINYGYTF	TGTGCCAGCAGTAGACAGGGCATTAACTATGGCTACACCTTC
14	TRBV6-1	.	TRBJ1-2	.	CASSEVGDWDGYTF	TGTGCCAGCAGTGAAGTTGGGGACTGGGACGGCTACACCTTC
13	TRBV7-9	.	TRBJ1-3	.	CASSARSPDTIYF	TGTGCCAGCAGCGCCCGCTCGCCGGACACCATATATTTT
13	TRBV6-5	TRBD1	TRBJ1-1	.	CASSSDRGIEAFF	TGTGCCAGCAGTTCCGACAGGGGGATTGAAGCTTTCTTT
14	TRBV3-1/TRBV3-2	TRBD2	TRBJ2-5	.	CASRSSGGQETQYF	TGTGCCAGCAGATCGAGCGGGGGCCAAGAGACCCAGTACTTC
13	TRBV6-5	.	TRBJ1-2	once	CASRKGTGYGYTF	TGTGCCAGCAGAAAGGGGACTGGCTATGGCTACACCTTC
14	TRBV7-9	TRBD1	TRBJ1-2	.	CASSATGGVNGYTF	TGTGCCAGCAGCGCAACAGGGGGCGTTAATGGCTACACCTTC
15	TRBV5-4	.	TRBJ2-6	.	CASSPGVSGANVLTF	TGTGCCAGCAGCCCAGGGGTATCTGGGGCCAACGTCCTGACTTTC
13	TRBV7-2	TRBD2	TRBJ2-7	once	CASSLGGGYEQYF	TGTGCCAGCAGCTTAGGCGGGGGCTACGAGCAGTACTTC
16	TRBV6-6	.	TRBJ2-3	.	CASSYSGLTLTDTQYF	TGTGCCAGCAGTTACTCCGGACTCACCCTCACAGATACGCAGTATTTT
16	TRBV11-1	TRBD1	TRBJ2-2	once	CASSLGPGGNTGELFF	TGTGCCAGCAGCTTAGGGCCAGGGGGGAACACCGGGGAGCTGTTTTTT
13	TRBV5-5	.	TRBJ2-3	.	CASSPTGTDTQYF	TGTGCCAGCAGCCCAACAGGGACAGATACGCAGTATTTT
16	TRBV7-2	TRBD1	TRBJ1-3	.	CASSFPDRDYGNTIYF	TGTGCCAGCAGCTTTCCCGACAGGGATTATGGAAACACCATATATTTT
15	TRBV4-1	.	TRBJ2-2	.	CASSLRREPTGELFF	TGCGCCAGCAGCCTTCGGAGGGAGCCTACCGGGGAGCTGTTTTTT
15	TRBV28	.	TRBJ2-1	once	CASSSDLSSYNEQFF	TGTGCCAGCAGTTCCGACTTAAGCTCCTACAATGAGCAGTTCTTC
13	TRBV23-1	.	TRBJ1-1	.	CASIPMRGPEAFF	TGCGCCAGCATCCCAATGCGGGGCCCTGAAGCTTTCTTT
14	TRBV7-2	TRBD1	TRBJ1-2	.	CASSLRGGQGVYTF	TGTGCCAGCAGCCTAAGAGGGGGACAGGGTGTCTACACCTTC
14	TRBV2	TRBD2	TRBJ2-7	.	CASEGERGAYEQYF	TGTGCCAGCGAGGGAGAGCGGGGGGCCTACGAGCAGTACTTC
13	TRBV5-1	.	TRBJ2-7	.	CASSLGQSYEQYF	TGCGCCAGCAGCTTGGGACAGTCCTACGAGCAGTACTTC
15	TRBV7-2	.	TRBJ1-5	.	CASSLFPGGSQPQHF	TGTGCCAGCAGCTTATTTCCGGGGGGATCTCAGCCCCAGCATTTT
14	TRBV5-6	.	TRBJ2-3	.	CASSYSLSTDTQYF	TGTGCCAGCAGCTATAGCCTTAGCACAGATACGCAGTATTTT
14	TRBV5-1	.	TRBJ1-6	.	CASRGDSGNSPLHF	TGCGCCAGCAGGGGCGACAGTGGTAATTCACCCCTCCACTTT
15	TRBV3-1/TRBV3-2	TRBD1	TRBJ1-2	.	CASSQIGTGRYGYTF	TGTGCCAGCAGCCAGATTGGGACAGGGAGGTATGGCTACACCTTC
11	TRBV12-3/TRBV12-4	.	TRBJ2-3	.	CASSFGDTQYF	TGTGCCAGCAGTTTCGGGGATACGCAGTATTTT
15	TRBV3-1/TRBV3-2	TRBD1	TRBJ1-2	.	CASSQDPRGLVGYTF	TGTGCCAGCAGCCAAGATCCCAGGGGGCTAGTTGGCTACACCTTC
16	TRBV5-6	TRBD1	TRBJ2-7	.	CASSPAGQGASGEQYF	TGTGCCAGCAGCCCTGCGGGACAGGGGGCTTCTGGCGAGCAGTACTTC
13	TRBV7-2	TRBD1	TRBJ1-1	.	CASSTDRATEAFF	TGTGCCAGCAGCACTGACAGGGCAACTGAAGCTTTCTTT
14	TRBV6-5	TRBD2	TRBJ2-2	.	CASSYKERGGELFF	TGTGCCAGCAGTTACAAGGAGCGGGGAGGGGAGCTGTTTTTT
17	TRBV5-1	TRBD2	TRBJ2-5	.	CASSRLAGGPGSETQYF	TGCGCCAGCAGTAGGTTAGCGGGGGGGCCGGGGTCAGAGACCCAGTACTTC
15	TRBV9	.	TRBJ1-2	once	CASSGDRIPNYGYTF	TGTGCCAGCAGCGGTGACAGGATACCTAACTATGGCTACACCTTC
15	TRBV6-6	TRBD1	TRBJ1-3	once	CASSPGTASGNTIYF	TGTGCCAGCAGTCCGGGGACAGCCTCTGGAAACACCATATATTTT
15	TRBV24-1	.	TRBJ2-2	.	CATSVAVFGDGELFF	TGTGCCACCAGTGTTGCTGTTTTCGGGGACGGGGAGCTGTTTTTT
14	TRBV11-3	.	TRBJ2-1	.	CASSLGQEDNEQFF	TGTGCCAGCAGCTTAGGGCAGGAAGACAATGAGCAGTTCTTC
18	TRBV7-2	TRBD2	TRBJ2-2	.	CASSYPTTSGGVTGELFF	TGTGCCAGCAGCTATCCGACAACTAGCGGGGGTGTCACCGGGGAGCTGTTTTTT
15	TRBV10-3	TRBD1	TRBJ2-5	.	CAISEWTGPAETQYF	TGTGCCATCAGTGAGTGGACAGGTCCGGCAGAGACCCAGTACTTC
15	TRBV4-3	.	TRBJ1-6	.	CASSQDITAGSPLHF	TGCGCCAGCAGCCAAGATATCACGGCCGGGTCACCCCTCCACTTT
14	TRBV11-2	.	TRBJ1-1	.	CASSFSGMNTEAFF	TGTGCCAGCAGCTTCTCAGGAATGAACACTGAAGCTTTCTTT
16	TRBV4-1	.	TRBJ1-1	once	CASSQGVTTGNTEAFF	TGCGCCAGCAGCCAAGGGGTAACGACAGGCAACACTGAAGCTTTCTTT
15	TRBV10-1	TRBD1	TRBJ1-2	.	CASSDPSTGNYGYTF	TGCGCCAGCAGTGACCCTTCGACAGGGAACTATGGCTACACCTTC
16	TRBV18	.	TRBJ2-1	.	CASSPGGGGSYNEQFF	TGTGCCAGCTCACCAGGAGGTGGCGGCTCCTACAATGAGCAGTTCTTC
15	TRBV3-1/TRBV3-2	.	TRBJ1-2	.	CASSQGVAENYGYTF	TGTGCCAGCAGCCAAGGGGTGGCGGAGAACTATGGCTACACCTTC
16	TRBV9	TRBD2	TRBJ2-3	.	CASSVQAGTSTDTQYF	TGTGCCAGCAGCGTTCAAGCGGGGACTTCCACAGATACGCAGTATTTT
16	TRBV4-2	.	TRBJ1-6	.	CASSQLSRSYNSPLHF	TGTGCCAGCAGCCAACTATCTCGGAGCTATAATTCACCCCTCCACTTT